A selection of T cell receptor beta chains follows, all from one sample in a study of blood T cell repertoires in COVID-19. TCRdb keeps only in-frame clones here, not all; method: immunoSEQ multiplex PCR. The data hold about 150,000 clones, with roughly nine tenths observed a single time. Specimen: PBMCs or T cells enriched from blood (not recorded which). Receptors originate from a woman in her thirties or forties who had been exposed to COVID-19. Both conserved end residues are part of each CDR3. The D gene is left open where the match is weak. Clone size is stated in some rows and not others, as once, few, many or a class when expanded.

v_gene,j_gene,abundance,d_gene,CDR3nt,CDR3aa
TRBV3-1/TRBV3-2,TRBJ2-5,-,-,TGTGCCAGCAGCAGGGGCGTGGCGGAGACCCAGTACTTC,CASSRGVAETQYF
TRBV2,TRBJ2-7,-,-,TGTGCCAGCATGGTGGGCAACGAGCAGTACTTC,CASMVGNEQYF
TRBV15,TRBJ2-1,few,TRBD2,TGTGCCACCAGCAGAGATCCTAGCGGGAGACTCAATGAGCAGTTCTTC,CATSRDPSGRLNEQFF
TRBV19,TRBJ2-5,-,TRBD2,TGTGCCAGTAGTTCCGGACTAGCGGGGACCCAGTACTTC,CASSSGLAGTQYF
TRBV4-2,TRBJ2-3,-,TRBD2,TGTGCCAGCAGCCAGGGACTAGCGGGCACAGATACGCAGTATTTT,CASSQGLAGTDTQYF
TRBV13,TRBJ1-1,-,-,TGTGCCAGCAGCTTAGCCGGTGAAGCTTTCTTT,CASSLAGEAFF
TRBV28,TRBJ1-1,-,-,TGTGCCAGCAAGCACAGGGTTACTGAAGCTTTCTTT,CASKHRVTEAFF
TRBV28,TRBJ1-6,-,TRBD1,TGTGCCAGCAGCAGGGACAGGGTCAATTCACCCCTCCACTTT,CASSRDRVNSPLHF
TRBV6-5,TRBJ1-6,-,-,TGTGCCAGCAGTCTCCTTAATTCACCCCTCCACTTT,CASSLLNSPLHF
TRBV6-5,TRBJ2-2,once,-,TGTGCCAGCAGTTACGAGGTCACCGGGGAGCTGTTTTTT,CASSYEVTGELFF
TRBV3-1/TRBV3-2,TRBJ1-4,-,-,TGTGCCAGCAGCCTTACAACTAATGAAAAACTGTTTTTT,CASSLTTNEKLFF
TRBV9,TRBJ2-3,-,-,TGTGCCAGCAGCGTAGGGAGAGATACGCAGTATTTT,CASSVGRDTQYF
TRBV28,TRBJ2-3,-,-,TGTGCCAGCAGCCTCGGGGTTTCCACAGATACGCAGTATTTT,CASSLGVSTDTQYF
TRBV6-5,TRBJ2-7,-,-,TGTGCCAGCAGTTACTCCCGGTACGAGCAGTACTTC,CASSYSRYEQYF
TRBV7-2,TRBJ2-3,-,TRBD2,TGTGCCAGCAGCTTACGGCGGGAGCTGGATACGCAGTATTTT,CASSLRRELDTQYF
TRBV5-1,TRBJ2-3,-,TRBD2,TGCGCCAGCACCATATCGGCGGGGGGTAGGAATACGCAGTATTTT,CASTISAGGRNTQYF
TRBV19,TRBJ1-2,-,-,TGTGCCAGTGAGGACAGATTCTATGGCTACACCTTC,CASEDRFYGYTF
TRBV18,TRBJ2-7,-,-,TGTGCCAGCTCACCGACAGTTTCCTACGAGCAGTACTTC,CASSPTVSYEQYF
TRBV2,TRBJ1-4,-,TRBD1,TGTGCCAGCAGTGTGGGGGGACAGGGAAGAGAAAAACTGTTTTTT,CASSVGGQGREKLFF
TRBV12-5,TRBJ1-2,once,-,TGTGCTAGTGGTTGGGCTGGGAGTTATGGCTACACCTTC,CASGWAGSYGYTF
TRBV6-6,TRBJ1-2,-,-,TGTGCCAGCCACTCGGACCACCGGGGTAACTATGGCTACACCTTC,CASHSDHRGNYGYTF
TRBV2,TRBJ2-7,-,TRBD2,TGTGCCAGCAGTGGTGGACAGACCGGGACTAGCGGGCCCTCCTACGAGCAGTACTTC,CASSGGQTGTSGPSYEQYF
TRBV2,TRBJ2-5,-,TRBD1,TGTGCCAGCTGGGGCACAGGGGGCACGGGCTGGGAGACCCAGTACTTC,CASWGTGGTGWETQYF
TRBV21-1,TRBJ2-7,-,-,TGTGCCAGCAGCAAAGGGAAGGACAGGGATTACTACGAGCAGTACTTC,CASSKGKDRDYYEQYF
TRBV28,TRBJ1-3,-,-,TGTGCCAGCAGTTTAGATCAACAGGGAAACTCTGGAAACACCATATATTTT,CASSLDQQGNSGNTIYF
TRBV28,TRBJ2-1,-,-,TGTGCCAGTCACAGGGATGCTTGGAATGAGCAGTTCTTC,CASHRDAWNEQFF
TRBV7-9,TRBJ2-7,-,TRBD1,TGTGCCAGCAGCCGACAGGGCCATGAGCAGTACTTC,CASSRQGHEQYF
TRBV19,TRBJ2-1,-,TRBD2,TGTGCCAGTAGTATCTGGCTAGCGGAGCCGTCCTCCTACAATGAGCAGTTCTTC,CASSIWLAEPSSYNEQFF
TRBV6-5,TRBJ1-5,-,TRBD1,TGTGCCAGCACTAGACAGGGAGGCCAGCCCCAGCATTTT,CASTRQGGQPQHF
TRBV25-1,TRBJ2-1,-,-,TGTGCCAGCAGTGGATCCGCTATCGTGCAGTTCTTC,CASSGSAIVQFF
TRBV6-5,TRBJ2-7,-,-,TGTGCCAGCAGTCAATTGACTGCGGCGGAGCAGTACTTC,CASSQLTAAEQYF
TRBV5-6,TRBJ2-5,-,-,TGTGCCAGCAGCCCCCGGGGACAAGAGACCCAGTACTTC,CASSPRGQETQYF
TRBV5-1,TRBJ2-5,-,TRBD2,TGCGCCAGCAGCCTGGGACTAGCGGGAGGGGTGGCCCAGTACTTC,CASSLGLAGGVAQYF
TRBV4-2,TRBJ2-3,-,-,TGTGCCAGCAGCCAAGGGTTTTCGAGAACGGGGGATACGCAGTATTTT,CASSQGFSRTGDTQYF
TRBV19,TRBJ1-5,-,TRBD1,TGTGCCAGTAGTGTGGGACAGATTAGCAATCAGCCCCAGCATTTT,CASSVGQISNQPQHF
TRBV5-1,TRBJ2-3,-,-,TGCGCCAGCAGCCTTGATCGCGGAAGCCCCACAGATACGCAGTATTTT,CASSLDRGSPTDTQYF
TRBV6-6,TRBJ2-5,-,TRBD2,TGTGCCAGCAGCTCCGGGACTAGCGGGGGACGAGAGACCCAGTACTTC,CASSSGTSGGRETQYF
TRBV4-1,TRBJ2-3,-,-,TGCGCCAGCAGCCCGAAGCCCCCCGAGAGCACAGATACGCAGTATTTT,CASSPKPPESTDTQYF
TRBV5-6,TRBJ1-1,-,-,TGTGCCAGCAGCTTGGTCAGGTCACGCACTGAAGCTTTCTTT,CASSLVRSRTEAFF
TRBV12-5,TRBJ2-3,-,TRBD1,TGTGCTAGTGGTTTGGGGACAGGGAGGGATACGCAGTATTTT,CASGLGTGRDTQYF
TRBV18,TRBJ1-6,-,TRBD1,TGTGCCAGCTCCCGGGACAGACGAAATTCACCCCTCCACTTT,CASSRDRRNSPLHF
TRBV2,TRBJ2-1,-,TRBD2,TGTGCCAGCAGGTGGACTAGCGGGAATGAGCAGTTCTTC,CASRWTSGNEQFF
TRBV10-3,TRBJ2-3,-,TRBD2,TGTGCCATCAGTGAGCCTACACTAGCGGGAGTAACAGATACGCAGTATTTT,CAISEPTLAGVTDTQYF
TRBV4-1,TRBJ1-1,once,-,TGCGCCAGCGGACTGATTATCGGACAGCCGAACACTGAAGCTTTCTTT,CASGLIIGQPNTEAFF
TRBV6-1,TRBJ1-2,-,-,TGTGCCAGCAGTGAAGCCAGACGGGGGGTCTATGGCTACACCTTC,CASSEARRGVYGYTF
TRBV25-1,TRBJ2-7,-,TRBD2,TGTGCCAGCAGTAGGGGTGGACTAGCGGCCTACGAGCAGTACTTC,CASSRGGLAAYEQYF
TRBV19,TRBJ2-1,-,TRBD2,TGTGCCAGTAGTCCCCGACTAGCGGGAGGGCCGGGCAATGAGCAGTTCTTC,CASSPRLAGGPGNEQFF
TRBV5-1,TRBJ2-1,-,-,TGCGCCAGCAGCTTGCCCCTAAGCGGGCACAATGAGCAGTTCTTC,CASSLPLSGHNEQFF
TRBV29-1,TRBJ1-1,-,-,TGCAGCGTAGAGAGGGCTGAAGCTTTCTTT,CSVERAEAFF
TRBV28,TRBJ1-6,-,TRBD1,TGTGCCAGCACCACTTCGAGGACAGGGTTTAATTCACCCCTCCACTTT,CASTTSRTGFNSPLHF
TRBV28,TRBJ1-5,-,TRBD1,TGTGCCAGCAGGCAGGGGGGAAGTGGCAATCAGCCCCAGCATTTT,CASRQGGSGNQPQHF
TRBV5-1,TRBJ1-2,few,TRBD1,TGCGCCAGCAGCTTCTTAACTCCGGACAGGGATTTTAACTATGGCTACACCTTC,CASSFLTPDRDFNYGYTF
TRBV14,TRBJ1-3,-,-,TGTGCCAGCAGCCAAGTGTCCGGGACTGGAAACACCATATATTTT,CASSQVSGTGNTIYF